These 28 T cell receptor beta chains originate from one sample sequenced in a study of CD8 T cells in Susac syndrome. Reverse transcription of about 0.45 to 1 ug RNA was carried out with random hexamers. TCRdb used MiXCR to reprocess the immunoSEQ multiplex PCR reads, holding one entry per CDR3 protein. Here the sample spans about 210,000 distinct CDR3 sequences, less than 95% being singletons. The sample consisted of CD4+ T cells from PBMCs. Receptors originate from a human donor with Susac syndrome.

The chain recombines TRBV29-1 with TRBJ2-7, with TRBD1 matching 8 bases. J was trimmed by 2 bases and V by 5 bases; bases with no gene match: 8. The CDR3 totals 14 residues. The germline V gene has CDR1 SQVTM and CDR2 ANQGSEA. CDR3 sequence reads: CSVQTWTGPYEQYF. CDR3 DNA: TGCAGCGTTCAGACATGGACAGGGCCCTACGAGCAGTACTTC.

The CDR3 region is CASSLVTQGPEAFF. The CDR3 DNA reads TGTGCCAGCAGCTTGGTTACACAGGGGCCTGAAGCTTTCTTT. J is TRBJ1-1 and V is TRBV7-9; 7 positions agree with TRBD1. J gave up 6 bases and V 3 bases, and 7 bases lay outside the gene matches. The CDR3 runs to 14 residues. Germline CDR1 reads SEHNR; CDR2 reads FQNEAQ (reference sequence).

The chain uses TRBV7-2 and TRBJ2-1, with TRBD2 matching 7 bases. The CDR3 totals 13 residues. V lost 4 bases and J lost 7; bases outside the gene matches: 4. The V gene's germline CDR1 is SGHTA and CDR2 FQGNSA. CDR3 sequence reads: CASSWDYSNEQFF. In nucleotides, the CDR3 is TGTGCCAGCAGCTGGGACTATTCGAATGAGCAGTTCTTC. The variable domain in full, with the rest retrieved from reference TRBV7-2 and TRBJ2-1, is GAGVSQSPSNKVTEKGKDVELRCDPISGHTALYWYRQSLGQGLEFLIYFQGNSAPDKSGLPSDRFSAERTGGSVSTLTIQRTQQEDSAVYLCASSWDYSNEQFFGPGTRLTVL.

This clonotype occurred once. CDR3 DNA sequence: TGTGCCAGCAGCTTAGAGGCGGAGGATCAGCCCCAGCATTTT. Protein product: CASSLEAEDQPQHF. The V and J genes are TRBV7-2 and TRBJ1-5; D is unresolved. Germline loops: CDR1 SGHTA, CDR2 FQGNSA. This CDR3 has 14 amino acids. Trimming took off 1 base at V and 5 bases at J, with 9 bases between the two ends.

As to this clonotype: At one end the junction does not follow the germline gene, possibly because of a read error. The rearrangement links TRBV5-1 to TRBJ2-7, with TRBD1 as a possible D gene (5 bases). CDR1 SGHRS and CDR2 YFSETQ come from the germline V gene. This CDR3 is built from 16 residues. The DNA for the CDR3 is TGCGCCAGCAGCCTCGGACAAAGGGAAATCTCCGACGAGCAGTACTTC. This codes for CASSLGQREISDEQYF.

The CDR3 sequence is CASSIDRDAEEYF. The CDR3, as DNA: TGTGCCAGTAGTATAGATCGGGACGCGGAGGAGTACTTC. The chain carries TRBV19 and TRBJ2-4; D possibly matches TRBD1 or TRBD2 (5 bases each). CDR3 length equals 13 residues. From germline, CDR1 is LNHDA and CDR2 SQIVND (reference sequence). V lost 0 bases and J 14 bases, leaving 14 bases between the germline ends.

V and J are TRBV6-2 or TRBV6-3 and TRBJ2-1; D not certain. Germline loops: CDR1 MNHEY, CDR2 SVGEGT. The CDR3 covers 15 residues. V lost 3 bases to trimming and J lost 0 bases, with 9 bases between them. This CDR3 is CASSYGPSSYNEQFF. The CDR3 DNA follows: TGTGCCAGCAGTTATGGGCCCAGCTCCTACAATGAGCAGTTCTTC.

CDR3 protein: CASSLEGTGSVGYGYTF. The CDR3 bases are TGTGCCAGCAGCTTGGAAGGGACAGGGTCAGTAGGCTATGGCTACACCTTC. The gene calls are TRBV5-4 and TRBJ1-2; 9 bases map to TRBD1. CDR1 is SGHNT, CDR2 YYREEE, per germline (reference sequence). With V trimmed by 0 bases and J by 4 bases, 10 bases remained unmatched. CDR3 length equals 17 residues.

The genes are TRBV11-2 and TRBJ2-1; D is perhaps TRBD2 (5 bases). CDR3 length equals 15 residues. Germline CDR1 reads SGHAT; CDR2 reads FQNNGV. Trimming took 2 bases from V and 0 from J, leaving 8 bases between them. This chain's CDR3 is CASSLRGGSYNEQFF. CDR3 in DNA: TGTGCCAGCAGCTTAAGAGGAGGCTCCTACAATGAGCAGTTCTTC.

The chain recombines TRBV28 with TRBJ2-7, with D tentatively TRBD1 or TRBD2 (6 bases each). CDR3 length: 14 residues. Germline V gives CDR1 MDHEN, CDR2 SYDVKM. Trimming stripped 7 bases from V and 4 bases from J, with 17 bases between. In nucleotides, the CDR3 is TGTGCCAGCATCACTTCGGGGGCACGTTACGAGCAGTACTTC. It specifies CASITSGARYEQYF.

The V and J genes are TRBV5-6 and TRBJ2-2, with a possible D match to TRBD2 (5 bases). With 2 bases removed from V and 4 bases from J, the gap between germline ends came to 15 bases. The germline CDR1 and CDR2 sequences are SGHDT and YYEEEE. This CDR3 has 16 amino acids. The CDR3 nucleotides are TGTGCCAGCAGCTTAGGACTGAGGGTTGGCACCGGGGAGCTGTTTTTT. This encodes CASSLGLRVGTGELFF.

The chain joins TRBV7-2 to TRBJ1-5, with a possible D match to TRBD1 (6 bases). CDR3 length: 16 residues. Germline V gives CDR1 SGHTA, CDR2 FQGNSA. V was trimmed by 5 bases and J by 4 bases, leaving 18 bases between them. CDR3 residues: CASSPVGGWENQPQHF. The CDR3 nucleotides are TGTGCCAGCAGCCCCGTAGGGGGGTGGGAAAATCAGCCCCAGCATTTT.

This sequence joins TRBV5-6 and TRBJ1-1; D unresolved. Germline V gives CDR1 SGHDT, CDR2 YYEEEE. V dropped 4 bases and J dropped 1 base, with 14 bases sitting between them. This CDR3 is 15 amino acids long. As DNA, the CDR3 is TGTGCCAGCAGCCCACGGACGGGAAAGAACACTGAAGCTTTCTTT. It is translated as CASSPRTGKNTEAFF.

The chain joins TRBV4-3 to TRBJ2-7; tentative D call: TRBD1 (6 bases). CDR3 length equals 13 residues. Per the germline V gene, CDR1 is LGHNA and CDR2 is YSLEER. V lost 3 bases to trimming and J lost 1 base, with 7 bases between them. The CDR3 nucleotides are TGCGCCAGCAGCCACGGACAGTCCTACGAGCAGTACTTC. This encodes CASSHGQSYEQYF.

The chain has TRBV12-3 or TRBV12-4 and TRBJ1-5; D is unclear. The CDR3 has 14 residues. V shed 3 bases and J shed 2 bases, with 8 bases lying between them. CDR3 bases: TGTGCCAGCAGTTTCCGTCGGGGCAATCAGCCCCAGCATTTT. This sequence encodes CASSFRRGNQPQHF.

J is TRBJ1-1 and V is TRBV20-1, with 8 bases lining up with TRBD1. The J segment lost 0 bases and the V segment lost 6 bases, leaving 9 bases of the junction unmatched. Germline CDR1 DFQATT, CDR2 SNEGSKA (reference sequence). This CDR3 spans 15 amino acids. CDR3: CSARRQGILNTEAFF. CDR3 in DNA: TGCAGTGCCCGCCGACAGGGGATTTTGAACACTGAAGCTTTCTTT.

The chain carries TRBV28 and TRBJ2-7; D is possibly TRBD2 (5 bases). Trimming took off 3 bases at V and 3 bases at J, with 12 bases between the two ends. Per germline, CDR1 MDHEN and CDR2 SYDVKM. CDR3 size: 14 residues. In DNA, the CDR3 is TGTGCCAGCAGTTTCACGGGGTTAAGCTACGAGCAGTACTTC. As protein: CASSFTGLSYEQYF.

The genes are TRBV30 and TRBJ2-7; 10 nucleotides match TRBD1. Germline V lookup: CDR1 GTSNPN, CDR2 SVGIG (reference sequence). V gave up 0 bases and J gave up 4 bases; unmatched junction bases: 3. The CDR3 extends over 14 amino acids. CDR3 loop: CAWSVRDRGYEQYF. CDR3 DNA sequence: TGTGCCTGGAGTGTACGGGACAGGGGATACGAGCAGTACTTC.

This chain links TRBV9 with TRBJ2-5, with TRBD2 identical over 7 bases. Germline CDR1 is SGDLS and CDR2 is YYNGEE. V trimming: 0 bases; J trimming: 2 bases; junction bases outside the gene matches: 4. This CDR3 region has 15 residues. The DNA of the CDR3 is TGTGCCAGCAGCGTAGGTAGGACTAGACAAGAGACCCAGTACTTC. It is translated as CASSVGRTRQETQYF.

In this sample, this clonotype turned up once. The chain is built from TRBV6-5 and TRBJ1-1; D is perhaps TRBD1 (5 bases). V was shortened by 0 bases and J by 3 bases, with 14 bases between the two germline ends. Per germline, CDR1 MNHEY and CDR2 SVGAGI. CDR3 length: 16 amino acids. The CDR3 reads CASSYSGQGYDTEAFF. The CDR3 bases are TGTGCCAGCAGTTACTCTGGACAAGGGTACGACACTGAAGCTTTCTTT.

The rearrangement links TRBV29-1 to TRBJ1-6, with a weak D call TRBD1 (5 bases). The ends were cut back, 7 bases at V and 6 bases at J, with 13 bases in the middle. The CDR3 sequence is 13 residues long. Germline values: CDR1 SQVTM, CDR2 ANQGSEA. The CDR3 bases are TGCAGCGCAACGACAGATGGTAATTCACCCCTCCACTTT. It codes for CSATTDGNSPLHF.

This chain joins TRBV15 and TRBJ2-7; TRBD1 matches at 9 bases. This CDR3 is built from 16 residues. J lost 6 bases, V lost 1 base, and 10 bases had no gene match. Germline CDR1 reads LNHNV; CDR2 reads YYDKDF (reference sequence). Here the CDR3 DNA reads TGTGCCACCAGCAGAGGAACGACAGGGGGTTTGGTCGAGCAGTACTTC. Its protein is CATSRGTTGGLVEQYF.

The chain recombines TRBV7-3 with TRBJ1-2; D perhaps matches TRBD1 (5 bases). This CDR3 has 14 amino acids. V was pared by 2 bases and J by 7 bases, with 14 bases between. The germline CDR1 and CDR2 sequences are SGHTA and FQGTGA. CDR3 loop: CASSLEGNLIGYTF. The CDR3 DNA reads TGTGCCAGCAGCTTAGAGGGGAACCTCATTGGCTACACCTTC.

CDR3 residues: CSARDPRGPYGYTF. The CDR3 region has the DNA TGCAGTGCTAGAGATCCTCGGGGCCCCTATGGCTACACCTTC. The V gene is TRBV20-1, the J gene TRBJ1-2, with D perhaps TRBD1 (5 bases). Germline V gene sequence: CDR1 DFQATT, CDR2 SNEGSKA (reference sequence). Trimming left V 0 bases short and J 4 bases short, with 12 bases between. This CDR3 region has 14 residues.

The chain is built from TRBV20-1 and TRBJ1-6; D remains unclear. The CDR3 contains 16 residues. V was shortened by 6 bases and J by 1 base, with 16 bases between the two germline ends. Germline V lookup: CDR1 DFQATT, CDR2 SNEGSKA (reference sequence). The CDR3 loop is CSAQEAGLSYNSPLHF. In DNA form, the CDR3 reads TGCAGTGCCCAAGAGGCGGGCCTTTCCTATAATTCACCCCTCCACTTT.

This clonotype came up a few times. The chain joins TRBV20-1 to TRBJ1-6, with D uncertain. CDR1 and CDR2 from the germline V gene are DFQATT and SNEGSKA (reference sequence). The CDR3 has 15 amino acids. Trimming took off 4 bases at V and 0 bases at J, with 10 bases between the two ends. The CDR3 reads CSANTGSSYNSPLHF. The CDR3 DNA reads as TGCAGTGCTAATACTGGAAGCTCCTATAATTCACCCCTCCACTTT.

The J gene is TRBJ2-5, the V gene TRBV29-1, with D perhaps matching TRBD1 or TRBD2 (6 bases each). The CDR3 is made up of 13 amino acids. Trimming left V 0 bases short and J 5 bases short, with 10 bases between. In germline, CDR1 is SQVTM, CDR2 ANQGSEA. CDR3 DNA: TGCAGCGTTGAAGAAAAAGGGGGGGAGACCCAGTACTTC. This sequence encodes CSVEEKGGETQYF. Together with reference TRBV29-1 and TRBJ2-5, the CDR3 gives the full variable domain: SAVISQKPSRDICQRGTSLTIQCQVDSQVTMMFWYRQQPGQSLTLIATANQGSEATYESGFVIDKFPISRPNLTFSTLTVSNMSPEDSSIYLCSVEEKGGETQYFGPGTRLLVL.

The chain carries TRBV24-1 and TRBJ1-1; the D gene is possibly TRBD1 (6 bases). The CDR3 sequence is 13 residues long. V lost 9 bases, J lost 1 base, and 11 bases lay in between. Germline V lookup: CDR1 KGHDR, CDR2 SFDVKD. The CDR3: CATGGAGNTEAFF. DNA for the CDR3: TGTGCCACCGGGGGGGCCGGGAACACTGAAGCTTTCTTT.